These 5 T cell receptor beta chains were all obtained from the same sample, sequenced in a study of blood T cell repertoires in COVID-19. Only in-frame clones appear in the TCRdb table, and some are missing; sequencing was by immunoSEQ multiplex PCR. Of about 110,000 clones in the sample, about four fifths were seen once. The source material was peripheral blood. These receptors all come from a woman in her 70s with acute or convalescent COVID-19.

V gene TRBV7-9 combines with J gene TRBJ1-1; 8 positions agree with TRBD1. The J segment lost 4 bases and the V segment lost 5 bases, leaving 6 bases of the junction unmatched. There are 14 residues in the CDR3. The germline V gene encodes CDR1 SEHNR and CDR2 FQNEAQ (reference sequence). Written as DNA, the CDR3 is TGTGCCAGCAGCAAACCCGGGACAGGCACTGAAGCTTTCTTT. Amino acid sequence: CASSKPGTGTEAFF.

This sequence joins TRBV19 and TRBJ1-1, with D maybe TRBD1 (5 bases). Germline V lookup: CDR1 LNHDA, CDR2 SQIVND (reference sequence). This CDR3 region has 14 residues. Deletions cut 1 base from V and 4 bases from J, with 10 bases between. The CDR3 coding sequence is TGTGCCAGTAGTATAGGGGGCAGGGCCACTGAAGCTTTCTTT. Its translation is CASSIGGRATEAFF.

This chain joins TRBV29-1 and TRBJ1-2, with 7 bases aligning to TRBD1. The V gene's germline CDR1 is SQVTM and CDR2 ANQGSEA. With 4 bases clipped from V and 7 bases from J, the junction kept 3 bases outside the gene matches. The CDR3 loop spans 11 amino acids. For the CDR3, the DNA is TGCAGCGTTGGGCAGGGGGTTGGCTACACCTTC. It encodes CSVGQGVGYTF.

V is TRBV6-5 and J is TRBJ2-3; D might be TRBD2 (5 bases). The CDR3 is 15 residues long. V was shortened by 7 bases and J by 3 bases, with 17 bases between the two germline ends. CDR1 and CDR2 (germline): MNHEY, SVGAGI. Here the CDR3 reads CASTPLREITDTQYF. For the CDR3, the DNA is TGTGCCAGCACCCCATTGAGGGAGATAACAGATACGCAGTATTTT.

The genes are TRBV9 and TRBJ2-1; the match to TRBD2 covers 9 bases. V lost 3 bases to trimming and J lost 8 bases; unmatched junction nucleotides: 15. The CDR3 loop spans 17 amino acids. Germline values: CDR1 SGDLS, CDR2 YYNGEE. This chain's CDR3 is CASSDRLGRGGMDEQFF. CDR3 coding DNA: TGTGCCAGCAGCGACCGACTTGGGCGGGGGGGCATGGATGAGCAGTTCTTC.